Listed here are 16 T cell receptor beta chains from one sample, sequenced in a study of identical twins. MiXCR, applied by TCRdb to the 5' RACE reads, yields one record per CDR3 protein. The repertoire holds hundreds of thousands of distinct CDR3 sequences, with 8.5% to 9% as singletons. These data were also reused for a study on yellow fever vaccine responses in identical twins.

The sequencing input was PBMCs. The receptors here all came from a woman under 30 in good health.

This clonotype was detected a few times. V gene TRBV7-3 combines with J gene TRBJ2-3; D gene unclear. The germline gives CDR1 SGHTA, CDR2 FQGTGA. CDR3 length: 13 residues. V lost 5 bases to trimming and J lost 5 bases, with 11 bases between them. CDR3 nucleotide sequence: TGTGCCAGCAGCCACGGCGGCGGAGATACGCAGTATTTT. The encoded protein is CASSHGGGDTQYF.

This clonotype has a count of ten or more. J is TRBJ2-7 and V is TRBV5-1; no clear D gene. The CDR3 runs 13 residues. Trimming took off 4 bases at V and 3 bases at J, with 11 bases between the two ends. The V gene's germline CDR1 is SGHRS and CDR2 YFSETQ. The DNA of the CDR3 is TGCGCCAGCAGCGGCGAGCGCTTCTACGAGCAGTACTTC. Protein product: CASSGERFYEQYF.

There are many counts of this clonotype. The V gene is TRBV29-1, the J gene TRBJ2-5, with no clear D. With 4 bases removed from V and 9 bases from J, the gap between germline ends came to 12 bases. This CDR3 has 11 residues. Germline CDR1 reads SQVTM; CDR2 reads ANQGSEA. CDR3 sequence: CSVVLEVAQYF. Here the CDR3 DNA reads TGCAGCGTTGTGCTAGAAGTGGCCCAGTACTTC.

The chain combines TRBV20-1 with TRBJ2-1, with 9 bases that match TRBD2. V gave up 5 bases and J gave up 0 bases; unmatched junction bases: 11. The germline gives CDR1 DFQATT, CDR2 SNEGSKA (reference sequence). The CDR3 sequence is 17 residues long. The CDR3 nucleotides are TGCAGTGCTCCCACTAGCGGGTCCTCTAGCTCCTACAATGAGCAGTTCTTC. Translation gives CSAPTSGSSSSYNEQFF.

The V and J genes are TRBV7-8 and TRBJ1-1, with D possibly TRBD1 on 6 matching bases. The CDR3 is 13 residues long. Germline V CDR1 and CDR2: SGHVS, FQNEAQ. V was pared by 4 bases and J by 9 bases, with 15 bases between. This CDR3 is CASSSGGQPKAFF. CDR3 nucleotide sequence: TGTGCCAGCAGCTCGGGAGGACAGCCAAAAGCTTTCTTT. The variable domain in full, with the rest retrieved from reference TRBV7-8 and TRBJ1-1, is GAGVSQSPRYKVAKRGQDVALRCDPISGHVSLFWYQQALGQGPEFLTYFQNEAQLDKSGLPSDRFFAERPEGSVSTLKIQRTQQEDSAVYLCASSSGGQPKAFFGQGTRLTVV.

V and J are TRBV6-1 and TRBJ2-1; D might be TRBD1 or TRBD2, each matching 5 bases. The length of the CDR3 is 14 residues. Germline V gives CDR1 MNHNS, CDR2 SASEGT. V was clipped by 6 bases and J by 6 bases, with 15 bases between them. CDR3 sequence (DNA): TGTGCCAGCAGCCAATCCCATGGGGGCAATGAGCAGTTCTTC. Its protein is CASSQSHGGNEQFF.

The chain joins TRBV7-3 to TRBJ2-1; a weak D match, TRBD1 (6 bases). Trimming stripped 2 bases from V and 7 bases from J, with 12 bases between. The CDR3 is made up of 14 amino acids. Germline lookup yields CDR1 SGHTA and CDR2 FQGTGA. The CDR3 reads CASSLGTQPNEQFF. CDR3 sequence (DNA): TGTGCCAGCAGCTTAGGGACACAACCTAATGAGCAGTTCTTC.

This clonotype was recorded a few times. The CDR3: CASKGPTWENEQYF. The CDR3 DNA follows: TGTGCCAGCAAGGGACCCACCTGGGAGAACGAGCAGTACTTC. The chain couples TRBV25-1 to TRBJ2-7; D possibly uses TRBD1 or TRBD2 (5 bases each). This CDR3 has 14 residues. The germline CDR1 and CDR2 sequences are MGHDK and SYGVNS. Trimming removed 7 bases from V and 5 bases from J, with 18 bases in between.

In this sample, this clonotype turned up a few times. This sequence joins TRBV6-1 and TRBJ2-3; possible D gene TRBD2, 6 bases. V lost 5 bases, J lost 5 bases, and 17 bases lay in between. The CDR3 covers 15 residues. Germline values: CDR1 MNHNS, CDR2 SASEGT. The CDR3 DNA is TGTGCCAGCAGTCGGATTTGGGGGGAGTTAGATACGCAGTATTTT. This gives the protein CASSRIWGELDTQYF.

The chain couples TRBV6-5 to TRBJ2-7; D is undetermined. Germline V gene lookup returns CDR1 MNHEY and CDR2 SVGAGI. Trimming pared 5 bases from V and 5 bases from J, leaving 10 bases between. This CDR3 has 12 amino acids. The CDR3 DNA reads TGTGCCAGCAGTGTAACGATCCACGAGCAGTACTTC. Translating gives CASSVTIHEQYF.

There are many counts of this clonotype. The chain uses TRBV3-1 and TRBJ1-2; D is uncertain. V lost 2 bases to trimming and J lost 5 bases, with 9 bases between them. The CDR3 runs 13 residues. Germline-derived CDR1 and CDR2 are LGHDT and YNNKEL (reference sequence). The CDR3 reads CASSQTKGYGYTF. Here the CDR3 DNA reads TGTGCCAGCAGCCAAACCAAGGGATATGGCTACACCTTC. The entire variable domain, with the rest obtained from reference TRBV3-1 and TRBJ1-2, is as follows: DTAVSQTPKYLVTQMGNDKSIKCEQNLGHDTMYWYKQDSKKFLKIMFSYNNKELIINETVPNRFSPKSPDKAHLNLHINSLELGDSAVYFCASSQTKGYGYTFGSGTRLTVV.

The V and J genes are TRBV4-1 and TRBJ2-2; no reliable D call. The CDR3 has 15 residues. CDR1 MGHRA and CDR2 YSYEKL come from the germline V gene. V was cut by 3 bases and J by 5 bases, with 13 bases left in between. The CDR3 reads CASSHFLRPTGELFF. CDR3 in DNA: TGCGCCAGCAGCCATTTCCTCCGTCCTACCGGGGAGCTGTTTTTT.

The V gene is TRBV9, the J gene TRBJ2-1; perhaps TRBD1 as D (5 bases). The CDR3 sequence is 13 residues long. The V and J ends lost 3 bases and 6 bases respectively, with 10 bases between them. In germline, CDR1 is SGDLS, CDR2 YYNGEE. CDR3 sequence reads: CASSGPGFNEQFF. As DNA, the CDR3 is TGTGCCAGCAGCGGTCCAGGGTTCAATGAGCAGTTCTTC.

This clonotype was observed a few times. The chain uses TRBV15 and TRBJ2-5; D is uncertain. Germline CDR1 reads LNHNV; CDR2 reads YYDKDF (reference sequence). CDR3 length: 12 amino acids. The V gene lost 9 bases and the J gene lost 1 base, with 9 bases spanning the gap. Here the CDR3 DNA reads TGTGCCACGGGTGCAGCCCAAGAGACCCAGTACTTC. This sequence encodes CATGAAQETQYF.

This clonotype was found a few times. V gene TRBV29-1 combines with J gene TRBJ2-3, with TRBD2 identical over 14 bases. Germline CDR1 SQVTM, CDR2 ANQGSEA. J was trimmed by 2 bases and V by 1 base; bases with no gene match: 2. This CDR3 comprises 16 residues. The CDR3 loop is CSVEGLAGGYTDTQYF. The CDR3 DNA reads as TGCAGCGTTGAAGGACTAGCGGGAGGGTACACAGATACGCAGTATTTT.

This rearrangement joins TRBV12-3 or TRBV12-4 to TRBJ2-3, with a possible D match to TRBD1 (5 bases). CDR3 length: 15 amino acids. The V and J ends lost 5 bases and 2 bases respectively, with 14 bases between them. The CDR3 DNA reads TGTGCCAGCAGTCAAGGGGTTATGGCCACAGATACGCAGTATTTT. Translated: CASSQGVMATDTQYF.